What follows are 26 T cell receptor beta chains derived from one specimen sequenced in a study of shared clonotypes between healthy human individuals. Generated by immunoSEQ multiplex PCR, the TCRdb table keeps only in-frame clones and is missing some. The repertoire holds over 2 million clones, with roughly 95% as singletons. As defined, naive CD8 cells were CD45RO-negative and positively selected for CCR7, with terminally differentiated effector memory CD45RA+ cells excluded. Source material: naive CD8+ T cells sorted from blood. These receptors all come from a man between 18 and 29 years old in good health.

This clone came up once. The chain employs TRBV13 and TRBJ1-1; TRBD1 is a possible D gene (6 bases). The CDR3 runs to 14 residues. Germline CDR1 and CDR2: PRHDT and FYEKMQ (reference sequence). V lost 1 base and J 4 bases, leaving 10 bases between the germline ends. CDR3 in amino acids: CASSLAGVGTEAFF. The CDR3 nucleotides are TGTGCCAGCAGCTTAGCAGGGGTCGGCACTGAAGCTTTCTTT.

The J gene is TRBJ2-2, the V gene TRBV7-2, with a tentative D call TRBD1 (6 bases). The CDR3 loop spans 16 amino acids. The V gene's germline CDR1 is SGHTA and CDR2 FQGNSA. Trimming cost V 5 bases and J 2 bases, with 15 bases left between them. The CDR3 here is CASSLGLQGNTGELFF. CDR3 nucleotides: TGTGCCAGCAGCCTAGGGTTACAGGGTAACACCGGGGAGCTGTTTTTT.

V is TRBV9 and J is TRBJ1-1; D unclear. Germline assignment: CDR1 SGDLS and CDR2 YYNGEE. V shed 3 bases and J shed 5 bases, with 17 bases lying between them. This CDR3 has 15 amino acids. The CDR3 loop reads CASSDPGGAWTEAFF. CDR3 coding DNA: TGTGCCAGCAGCGACCCAGGAGGCGCGTGGACTGAAGCTTTCTTT.

The gene calls are TRBV4-1 and TRBJ2-7; TRBD1 might be the D (7 bases). The ends were cut back, 2 bases at V and 4 bases at J, with 21 bases in the middle. The V gene's germline CDR1 is MGHRA and CDR2 YSYEKL. The CDR3 loop spans 17 amino acids. The CDR3 is CASSQLTGQGGLYEQYF. The CDR3 DNA reads as TGCGCCAGCAGCCAATTGACAGGCCAGGGGGGCCTATACGAGCAGTACTTC.

The chain employs TRBV6-5 and TRBJ1-3; TRBD1 aligns across 8 bases. Germline CDR1 reads MNHEY; CDR2 reads SVGAGI. Trimming at V came to 2 bases and at J to 8 bases, leaving 5 bases not matched to a gene. The CDR3 runs to 14 residues. CDR3 residues: CASSYDRGRDTIYF. The CDR3 DNA reads as TGTGCCAGCAGTTACGACAGGGGAAGAGACACCATATATTTT.

This chain connects TRBV19 to TRBJ1-6; D remains ambiguous. The germline CDR1 and CDR2 sequences are LNHDA and SQIVND (reference sequence). This CDR3 is built from 16 residues. Trimming removed 0 bases at V and 10 bases at J, with 16 bases between. The CDR3 DNA sequence: TGTGCCAGTAGTATAGATCTCGAGGGAGTCGGGTCACCCCTCCACTTT. Its translation is CASSIDLEGVGSPLHF.

This rearrangement joins TRBV15 to TRBJ1-6, with D unresolved. V was trimmed by 0 bases and J by 8 bases, leaving 11 bases between them. Germline loops: CDR1 LNHNV, CDR2 YYDKDF (reference sequence). This CDR3 contains 15 residues. CDR3 protein: CATSRDMDFYSPLHF. DNA for the CDR3: TGTGCCACCAGCAGAGACATGGACTTCTATTCACCCCTCCACTTT.

The gene calls are TRBV2 and TRBJ2-1, with D unclear. The germline V and J ends were trimmed by 3 bases and 8 bases, with 14 bases remaining between them. CDR1 is SNHLY and CDR2 is FYNNEI in the germline V gene. CDR3 length: 14 amino acids. This CDR3 is CASSDYAPSYEQFF. The DNA for the CDR3 is TGTGCCAGCAGTGACTATGCCCCCAGTTATGAGCAGTTCTTC.

This clone came up once. V is TRBV19 and J is TRBJ2-7; a weak D match, TRBD1 (6 bases). The CDR3 length is 14 residues. CDR1 LNHDA and CDR2 SQIVND come from the germline V gene (reference sequence). The V gene lost 3 bases and the J gene lost 3 bases, with 12 bases spanning the gap. The CDR3 nucleotides are TGTGCCAGTAGTATGTACAGGGATCACTACGAGCAGTACTTC. It is translated as CASSMYRDHYEQYF. The entire variable domain, with the rest obtained from reference TRBV19 and TRBJ2-7, is as follows: DGGITQSPKYLFRKEGQNVTLSCEQNLNHDAMYWYRQDPGQGLRLIYYSQIVNDFQKGDIAEGYSVSREKKESFPLTVTSAQKNPTAFYLCASSMYRDHYEQYFGPGTRLTVT.

J is TRBJ2-3 and V is TRBV7-3; weak D call: TRBD2 (6 bases). Germline values: CDR1 SGHTA, CDR2 FQGTGA. This CDR3 has 17 amino acids. V lost 5 bases, J lost 0 bases, and 18 bases lay in between. CDR3 sequence (DNA): TGTGCCAGCAGCCCTCAACACGGGAGTTCTAGCACAGATACGCAGTATTTT. Translated: CASSPQHGSSSTDTQYF.

The chain has TRBV6-5 and TRBJ1-3; the D is unclear. The CDR3 is 14 residues long. Germline V gene sequence: CDR1 MNHEY, CDR2 SVGAGI. The V end was cut by 8 bases, the J end by 4 bases, with 15 bases between. For the CDR3, the DNA is TGTGCCAGCCCGGCGGAGGACTTCGGAAACACCATATATTTT. Translation: CASPAEDFGNTIYF.

V gene TRBV4-3 combines with J gene TRBJ1-1; the match to TRBD1 covers 7 bases. Germline CDR1 reads LGHNA; CDR2 reads YSLEER. This CDR3 has 15 residues. V shed 4 bases, J shed 1 base, and the junction held 6 bases outside the gene matches. The CDR3 loop reads CASSPQGYGNTEAFF. DNA for the CDR3: TGCGCCAGCAGCCCACAGGGGTACGGGAACACTGAAGCTTTCTTT.

The J gene is TRBJ2-7, the V gene TRBV5-8; the D is unclear. The CDR3 extends over 13 amino acids. Germline CDR1 is SGHTS and CDR2 is YDEGEE. Trimming took 2 bases from V and 1 from J, leaving 7 bases between them. The CDR3 is CASSFFNSYEQYF. For the CDR3, the DNA is TGTGCCAGCAGCTTTTTCAATTCCTACGAGCAGTACTTC.

This sequence joins TRBV30 and TRBJ2-7; tentative D call: TRBD2 (6 bases). The CDR3 extends over 13 amino acids. The germline gives CDR1 GTSNPN, CDR2 SVGIG (reference sequence). Trimming cost V 3 bases and J 2 bases, with 11 bases left between them. CDR3 sequence: CAWRWGGTYEQYF. The CDR3 DNA sequence: TGTGCCTGGAGGTGGGGCGGGACCTACGAGCAGTACTTC.

The chain couples TRBV19 to TRBJ2-2, with unresolved D. Per germline, CDR1 LNHDA and CDR2 SQIVND (reference sequence). The CDR3 is 14 amino acids. Between the trimmed V and J ends, which lost 3 bases and 0 bases, there was a span of 5 bases. The CDR3 sequence: CASSIVPNTGELFF. The CDR3 nucleotides are TGTGCCAGTAGTATTGTTCCGAACACCGGGGAGCTGTTTTTT.

The chain combines TRBV6-8 with TRBJ1-2, with 10 nucleotides matching TRBD1. The germline CDR1 and CDR2 sequences are MNHGY and SAAAGT. V trimming: 10 bases; J trimming: 4 bases; junction bases outside the gene matches: 6. The CDR3 sequence is 13 residues long. CDR3 DNA sequence: TGTGCCAAGACTCGACAGGGGGCCTATGGCTACACCTTC. Translating gives CAKTRQGAYGYTF.

The CDR3 reads CASSHPGQGLNTEAFF. The CDR3 coding sequence is TGTGCCAGCAGCCACCCGGGACAGGGATTGAACACTGAAGCTTTCTTT. The chain recombines TRBV5-8 with TRBJ1-1; 9 bases align to TRBD1. CDR1 is SGHTS, CDR2 YDEGEE, per germline. There are 16 residues in the CDR3. Unmatched junction bases numbered 7, after V lost 4 bases and J lost 0 bases.

This chain uses TRBV11-2 with TRBJ2-7, with 9 bases lining up with TRBD2. Germline lookup yields CDR1 SGHAT and CDR2 FQNNGV. The CDR3 covers 15 residues. With 4 bases clipped from V and 3 bases from J, the junction kept 7 bases outside the gene matches. CDR3 nucleotides: TGTGCCAGCAGCTCGGGAGCGGGGGGTTTCTACGAGCAGTACTTC. Protein sequence: CASSSGAGGFYEQYF.

The J gene is TRBJ2-7, the V gene TRBV11-1, with 9 bases aligning to TRBD1. V lost 1 base and J lost 3; bases outside the gene matches: 7. The germline CDR1 and CDR2 sequences are SGHAT and FQDESV (reference sequence). The CDR3 consists of 16 residues. In nucleotides, the CDR3 is TGTGCCAGCAGCTTAGAGTGGACAGGGGATCGCTACGAGCAGTACTTC. As protein: CASSLEWTGDRYEQYF. Full variable domain (missing parts from reference TRBV11-1 and TRBJ2-7): EAEVAQSPRYKITEKSQAVAFWCDPISGHATLYWYRQILGQGPELLVQFQDESVVDDSQLPKDRFSAERLKGVDSTLKIQPAELGDSAMYLCASSLEWTGDRYEQYFGPGTRLTVT.

This CDR3 is CASTFAGSDYGYTF. For the CDR3, the DNA is TGTGCCAGCACCTTCGCAGGGTCCGACTATGGCTACACCTTC. V is TRBV28 and J is TRBJ1-2; possibly TRBD1 for D (5 bases). The CDR3 covers 14 residues. Trimming cost V 7 bases and J 3 bases, with 15 bases left between them. In germline, CDR1 is MDHEN, CDR2 SYDVKM.

The chain recombines TRBV11-3 with TRBJ1-2; D unresolved. Germline V gene data show CDR1 as SGHNT and CDR2 as YENEEA. V lost 4 bases to trimming and J lost 3 bases, with 12 bases between them. This CDR3 spans 14 amino acids. CDR3 sequence (DNA): TGTGCCAGCAGCTCTAAGACGGGGTACTATGGCTACACCTTC. Residues: CASSSKTGYYGYTF.

As to this clone: An end of the junction differs from the germline gene, which may be a read error. This chain links TRBV28 with TRBJ1-5, with a possible D match to TRBD1 (5 bases). CDR1 and CDR2 from the germline V gene are MDHEN and SYDVKM. This CDR3 contains 14 residues. The CDR3 spells CAGRPGATNQPQHF. The CDR3 DNA is TGTGCCGGCAGGCCCGGGGCTACAAATCAGCCCCAGCATTTT.

A note on this clone: Distinct nucleotide sequences in the sample also encode this CDR3. This rearrangement joins TRBV6-5 to TRBJ2-2, with D uncertain. CDR3 length: 15 amino acids. Germline values: CDR1 MNHEY, CDR2 SVGAGI. V lost 2 bases to trimming and J lost 0 bases, with 7 bases between them. CDR3 bases: TGTGCCAGCAGTTACGGGGTTACGAACACCGGGGAGCTGTTTTTT. This codes for CASSYGVTNTGELFF.

Comments on this clone: This specimen includes other DNA sequences encoding the same CDR3. CDR3 nucleotide sequence: TGTGCCAGCAGCCCTACAAGCTCCTACAATGAGCAGTTCTTC. Its translation is CASSPTSSYNEQFF. The chain has TRBV7-2 and TRBJ2-1; D is ambiguous. Germline lookup yields CDR1 SGHTA and CDR2 FQGNSA. This CDR3 region has 14 residues. With 5 bases removed from V and 0 bases from J, the gap between germline ends came to 8 bases.

The chain links TRBV7-9 to TRBJ1-1; 7 bases are shared with TRBD1. Germline V gene lookup returns CDR1 SEHNR and CDR2 FQNEAQ (reference sequence). This CDR3 spans 13 amino acids. V was clipped by 4 bases and J by 4 bases; unmatched bases: 3. The CDR3 loop reads CASSSGGATEAFF. DNA of the CDR3: TGTGCCAGCAGCTCAGGGGGGGCCACTGAAGCTTTCTTT.

The chain carries TRBV10-3 and TRBJ2-7, with TRBD1 matching 8 bases. Germline CDR1 and CDR2: ENHRY and SYGVKD. The CDR3 spans 14 residues. Losses at the gene ends were 4 bases for V and 2 bases for J; bases not matched to a gene: 4. CDR3 protein: CAISVGQGAYEQYF. CDR3 sequence (DNA): TGTGCCATCAGTGTTGGACAGGGTGCCTACGAGCAGTACTTC.